These 4 T cell receptor beta chains share one sample of origin, sequenced in a study of CD8 T cells in ankylosing spondylitis. TCRdb used MiXCR to reprocess the 5' RACE reads, holding one entry per CDR3 protein. The data contain about 420,000 distinct CDR3 sequences, about a fifth of them seen just once; the ten biggest clones take up about 17%. Broader study findings: It appeared that ankylosing spondylitis blood was characterized by a TCR beta motif of about eight highly homologous variants.

These receptors lack a known antigen. Sequencing used blood, either unsorted or a sorted T cell fraction (not recorded which). The origin of the receptors is a male donor with ankylosing spondylitis.

V is TRBV2 and J is TRBJ2-1, with 7 nucleotides matching TRBD2. The CDR3 sequence is 16 residues long. J gave up 6 bases and V 0 bases, and 8 bases lay outside the gene matches. The germline V gene has CDR1 SNHLY and CDR2 FYNNEI. CDR3 protein: CASSEALAGEANEQFF. CDR3 coding DNA: TGTGCCAGCAGTGAAGCGCTGGCGGGAGAGGCCAATGAGCAGTTCTTC. The complete variable domain, with remaining parts taken from reference TRBV2 and TRBJ2-1, reads EPEVTQTPSHQVTQMGQEVILRCVPISNHLYFYWYRQILGQKVEFLVSFYNNEISEKSEIFDDQFSVERPDGSNFTLKIRSTKLEDSAMYFCASSEALAGEANEQFFGPGTRLTVL.

The V call is TRBV6-2 or TRBV6-3, the J call TRBJ2-7; 7 bases map to TRBD1. Trimming at V came to 2 bases and at J to 0 bases, leaving 13 bases not matched to a gene. The germline V gene encodes CDR1 MNHEY and CDR2 SVGEGT. The CDR3 length is 18 residues. CDR3 region: CASSYHVFRYRGSYEQYF. CDR3 sequence (DNA): TGTGCCAGCAGTTACCACGTTTTTCGCTACAGGGGCTCCTACGAGCAGTACTTC.

This clonotype was counted only a few times. V and J are TRBV4-1 and TRBJ2-1; D is uncertain. V lost 0 bases and J 8 bases, leaving 11 bases between the germline ends. The CDR3 contains 14 residues. The V gene's germline CDR1 is MGHRA and CDR2 YSYEKL. The CDR3 is CASSQEAQSDEQFF. The CDR3, as DNA: TGCGCCAGCAGCCAAGAAGCCCAGTCCGATGAGCAGTTCTTC.

This chain uses TRBV19 with TRBJ1-5; 9 positions agree with TRBD1. V was pared by 5 bases and J by 6 bases, with 8 bases of the junction left unmatched. The CDR3 loop spans 15 amino acids. CDR1 is LNHDA and CDR2 is SQIVND in the germline V gene (reference sequence). CDR3 DNA: TGTGCCAGTAGTGCCTACTGGACAGGGGTTCAGCCCCAGCATTTT. Encoded protein: CASSAYWTGVQPQHF.